The rows below give T cell receptor beta chains drawn from one sample of a study of blood T cell repertoires in COVID-19. Profiled with immunoSEQ multiplex PCR; TCRdb holds only in-frame clones, not every one. The sample records 70,000 to 90,000 clones, 90% being singletons. The sequenced material came from peripheral blood. These receptors all stem from a human donor in a cohort sampled during active COVID-19. Each CDR3 is given without its conserved first and last residue. The order of the fields is J gene, V gene, CDR3 protein.

>TRBJ2-5|TRBV5-6
ASSVGLAGGAPPWTQY
>TRBJ1-2|TRBV27
ASTPGRDLLYGYT
>TRBJ1-2|TRBV14
ASSQDGGQGGYGYT
>TRBJ1-4|TRBV5-1
ASRDTGADEKLF
>TRBJ1-5|TRBV9
ASSVEAGFHQPQH
>TRBJ2-3|TRBV12-3/TRBV12-4
ASSTGQKGTQY
>TRBJ2-2|TRBV2
ASSSGLSNTGELF
>TRBJ1-5|TRBV30
AWSAYGGHSNQPQH
>TRBJ2-7|TRBV7-2
ASSLRGLAYEQY
>TRBJ2-3|TRBV24-1
ATSGTGLGTDTQY
>TRBJ1-6|TRBV10-3
AVSGGDNSPLH
>TRBJ2-5|TRBV12-3/TRBV12-4
ASSFTSAETQY
>TRBJ1-2|TRBV5-5
ASSLDGTYGYT
>TRBJ1-3|TRBV5-1
ASSWAEQGAGNTIY
>TRBJ1-3|TRBV6-5
ASKETGGNTIY
>TRBJ2-2|TRBV7-9
ASSRTEASINGELF
>TRBJ2-7|TRBV7-8
ASSLARGGLPYEQY
>TRBJ2-7|TRBV7-9
AGQTGSTYEQY
>TRBJ1-4|TRBV3-1/TRBV3-2
ASRPTGTTNEKLF
>TRBJ2-7|TRBV7-2
ASSLTSGPPY
>TRBJ2-2|TRBV27
ASSSSPNRLAWSGELF
>TRBJ1-1|TRBV19
ASKIAFLNTEAF
>TRBJ1-4|TRBV16
ASSPNTGARAEKLF
>TRBJ2-5|TRBV4-2
ASSQGPGERETQY
>TRBJ2-1|TRBV19
ASSMRGGNNEQF
>TRBJ1-1|TRBV2
ASSEPETGTENTEAF
>TRBJ1-2|TRBV7-2
ASSPDSYGYT
>TRBJ2-2|TRBV5-1
ASSGAGGAVTGELF
>TRBJ2-1|TRBV7-2
ASSLTGAHYNEQF
>TRBJ2-7|TRBV10-3
AISESRGSYEQY
>TRBJ1-5|TRBV27
ASSLGQGANQPQH
>TRBJ1-6|TRBV10-1
ASFRGGGGAWSPLH